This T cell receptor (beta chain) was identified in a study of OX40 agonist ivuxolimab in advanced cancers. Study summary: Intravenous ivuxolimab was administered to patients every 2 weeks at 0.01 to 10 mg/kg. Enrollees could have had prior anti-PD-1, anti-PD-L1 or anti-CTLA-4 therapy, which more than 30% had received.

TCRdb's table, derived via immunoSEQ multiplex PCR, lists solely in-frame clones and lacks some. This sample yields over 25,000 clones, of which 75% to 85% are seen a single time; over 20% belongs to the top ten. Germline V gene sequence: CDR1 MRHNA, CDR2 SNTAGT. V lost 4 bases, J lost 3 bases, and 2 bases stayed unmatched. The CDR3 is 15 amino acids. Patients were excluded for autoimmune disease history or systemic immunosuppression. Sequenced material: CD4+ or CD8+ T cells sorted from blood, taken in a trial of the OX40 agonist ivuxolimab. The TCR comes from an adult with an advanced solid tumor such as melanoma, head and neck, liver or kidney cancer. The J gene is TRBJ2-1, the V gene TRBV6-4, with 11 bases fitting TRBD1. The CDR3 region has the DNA TGTGCCAGCAGTGCCGGGACAGGGGGCTACAATGAGCAGTTCTTC. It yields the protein CASSAGTGGYNEQFF.